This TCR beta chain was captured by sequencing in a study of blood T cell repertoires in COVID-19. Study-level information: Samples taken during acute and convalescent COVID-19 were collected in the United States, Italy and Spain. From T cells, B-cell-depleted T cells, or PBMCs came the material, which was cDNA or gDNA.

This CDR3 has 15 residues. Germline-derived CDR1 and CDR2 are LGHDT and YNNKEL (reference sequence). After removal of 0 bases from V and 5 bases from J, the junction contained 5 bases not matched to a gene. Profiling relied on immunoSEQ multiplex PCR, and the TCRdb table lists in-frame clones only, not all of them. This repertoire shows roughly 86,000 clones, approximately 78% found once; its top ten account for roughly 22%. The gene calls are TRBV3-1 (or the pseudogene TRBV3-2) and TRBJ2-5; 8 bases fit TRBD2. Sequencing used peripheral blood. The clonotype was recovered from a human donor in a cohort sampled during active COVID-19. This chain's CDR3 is CASSQEAGAGETQYF. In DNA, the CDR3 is TGTGCCAGCAGCCAAGAAGCGGGGGCAGGGGAGACCCAGTACTTC.